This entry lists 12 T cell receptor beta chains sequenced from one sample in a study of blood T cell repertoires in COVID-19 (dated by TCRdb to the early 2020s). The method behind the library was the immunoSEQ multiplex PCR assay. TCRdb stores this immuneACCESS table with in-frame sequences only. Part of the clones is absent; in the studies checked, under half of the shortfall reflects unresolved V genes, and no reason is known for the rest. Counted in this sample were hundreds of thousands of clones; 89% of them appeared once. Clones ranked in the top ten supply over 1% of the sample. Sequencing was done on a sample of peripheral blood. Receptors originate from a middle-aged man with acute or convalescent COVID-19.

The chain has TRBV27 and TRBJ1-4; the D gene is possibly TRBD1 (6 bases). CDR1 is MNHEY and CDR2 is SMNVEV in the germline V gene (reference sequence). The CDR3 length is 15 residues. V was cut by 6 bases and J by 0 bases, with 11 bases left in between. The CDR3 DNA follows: TGTGCCAGCAGGCAATACAGGGCAACTAATGAAAAACTGTTTTTT. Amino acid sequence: CASRQYRATNEKLFF.

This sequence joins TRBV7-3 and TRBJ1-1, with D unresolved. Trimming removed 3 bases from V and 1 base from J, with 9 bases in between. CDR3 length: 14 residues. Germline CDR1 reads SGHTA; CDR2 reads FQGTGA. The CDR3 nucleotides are TGTGCCAGCAGCTTGACACATCGGAACACTGAAGCTTTCTTT. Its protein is CASSLTHRNTEAFF.

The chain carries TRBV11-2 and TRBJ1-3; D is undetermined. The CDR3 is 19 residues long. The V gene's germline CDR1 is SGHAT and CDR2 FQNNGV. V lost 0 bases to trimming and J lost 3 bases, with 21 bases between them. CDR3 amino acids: CASSLDSLGWASRGNTIYF. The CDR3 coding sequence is TGTGCCAGCAGCTTAGACTCGCTTGGGTGGGCGAGTCGTGGAAACACCATATATTTT. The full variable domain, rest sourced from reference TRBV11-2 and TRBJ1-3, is EAGVAQSPRYKIIEKRQSVAFWCNPISGHATLYWYQQILGQGPKLLIQFQNNGVVDDSQLPKDRFSAERLKGVDSTLKIQPAKLEDSAVYLCASSLDSLGWASRGNTIYFGEGSWLTVV.

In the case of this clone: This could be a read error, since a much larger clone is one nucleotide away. CDR3 sequence: CASSPGVVNTEAFF. CDR3 DNA: TGTGCCAGCAGCCCCGGAGTAGTGAACACTGAAGCTTTCTTT. V is TRBV3-1 (or the pseudogene TRBV3-2) and J is TRBJ1-1; D is unresolved. Germline CDR1 reads LGHDT; CDR2 reads YNNKEL (reference sequence). CDR3 length: 14 residues. V was shortened by 4 bases and J by 0 bases, with 9 bases between the two germline ends.

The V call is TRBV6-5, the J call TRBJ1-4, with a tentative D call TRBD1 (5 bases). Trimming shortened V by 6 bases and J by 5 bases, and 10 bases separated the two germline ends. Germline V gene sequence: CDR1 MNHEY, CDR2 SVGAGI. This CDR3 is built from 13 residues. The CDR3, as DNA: TGTGCCAGCAGAGTGGCAGGGAATGAAAAACTGTTTTTT. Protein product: CASRVAGNEKLFF.

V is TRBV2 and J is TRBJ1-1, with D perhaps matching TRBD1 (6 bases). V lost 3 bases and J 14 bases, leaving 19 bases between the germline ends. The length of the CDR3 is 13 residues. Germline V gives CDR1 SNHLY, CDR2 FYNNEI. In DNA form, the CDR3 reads TGTGCCAGCAGTGAGGGGTCTGGACAGCTCATATTCTTT. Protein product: CASSEGSGQLIFF.

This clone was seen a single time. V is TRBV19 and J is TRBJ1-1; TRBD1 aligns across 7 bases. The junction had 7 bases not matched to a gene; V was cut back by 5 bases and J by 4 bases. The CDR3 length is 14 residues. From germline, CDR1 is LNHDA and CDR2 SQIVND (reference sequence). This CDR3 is CASSGQVWVTEAFF. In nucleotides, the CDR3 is TGTGCCAGTAGTGGACAGGTATGGGTCACTGAAGCTTTCTTT.

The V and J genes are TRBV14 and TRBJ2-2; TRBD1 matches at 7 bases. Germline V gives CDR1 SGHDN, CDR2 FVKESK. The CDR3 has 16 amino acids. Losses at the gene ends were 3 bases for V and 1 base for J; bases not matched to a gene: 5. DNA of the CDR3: TGTGCCAGCAGCCAGACAGGGTATGAGAACACCGGGGAGCTGTTTTTT. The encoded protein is CASSQTGYENTGELFF.

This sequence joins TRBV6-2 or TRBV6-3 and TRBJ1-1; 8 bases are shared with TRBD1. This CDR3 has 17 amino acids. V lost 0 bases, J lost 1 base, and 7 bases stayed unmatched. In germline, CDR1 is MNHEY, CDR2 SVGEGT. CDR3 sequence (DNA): TGTGCCAGCAGTTACTCTAATCCGACAGGGGCGAACACTGAAGCTTTCTTT. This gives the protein CASSYSNPTGANTEAFF.

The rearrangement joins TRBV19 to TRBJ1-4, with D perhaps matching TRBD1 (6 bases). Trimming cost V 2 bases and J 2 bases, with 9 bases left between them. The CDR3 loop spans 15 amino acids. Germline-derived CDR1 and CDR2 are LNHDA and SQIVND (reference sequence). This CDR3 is CASSIIRGTNEKLFF. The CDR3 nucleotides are TGTGCCAGTAGTATAATCAGGGGCACTAATGAAAAACTGTTTTTT.

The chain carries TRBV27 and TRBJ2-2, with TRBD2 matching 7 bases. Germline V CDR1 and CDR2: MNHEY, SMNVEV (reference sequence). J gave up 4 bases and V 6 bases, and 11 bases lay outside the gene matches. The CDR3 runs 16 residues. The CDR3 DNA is TGTGCCAGCAGAGTACGATGGCGGGGGAGCACCGGGGAGCTGTTTTTT. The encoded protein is CASRVRWRGSTGELFF.

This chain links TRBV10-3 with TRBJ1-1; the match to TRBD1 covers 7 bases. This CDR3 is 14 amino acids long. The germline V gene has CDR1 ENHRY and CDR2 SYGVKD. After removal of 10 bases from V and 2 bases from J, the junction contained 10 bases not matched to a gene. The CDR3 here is CATGRDRLNTEAFF. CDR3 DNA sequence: TGTGCCACCGGAAGGGACAGACTTAACACTGAAGCTTTCTTT.